This T cell receptor (beta chain) originates from a study of OX40 agonist ivuxolimab in advanced cancers. Study background: The eligibility criteria allowed prior anti-PD-1, anti-PD-L1 or anti-CTLA-4 therapy, and 30% to 45% had some. The study, taken as a whole, reports: No determination was made of the antigen specificity of the expanded peripheral T cells.

Comments on this clone: The antigen is not known. Here the CDR3 omits its conserved ending phenylalanine or tryptophan, so a read error is the likely source.

Repertoires were generated with immunoSEQ multiplex PCR, while TCRdb's copy carries only in-frame clones and drops some. The sample yields 81,000 or so clones, more than 75% seen once. This CDR3 is 14 amino acids long. Trimming stripped 6 bases from V and 9 bases from J, with 15 bases between. CDR1 is MNHNY, CDR2 SVGAGI, per germline (reference sequence). This chain uses TRBV6-6 with TRBJ1-6; a weak D match, TRBD1 (6 bases). Sequences were derived from CD4+ or CD8+ T cells sorted from blood, sampled in a trial of the OX40 agonist ivuxolimab. This TCR derives from an adult with an advanced solid tumor such as melanoma, head and neck, liver or kidney cancer. The CDR3 DNA sequence: TGTGCCAGCAGGATTGGGGGCCTGGGTTCACCCCTCCACCTT. Amino acids: CASRIGGLGSPLHL.